The 9 T cell receptor beta chains below come from one sample, sequenced in a study of blood T cell repertoires in COVID-19. Some clones are missing from TCRdb's copy, which holds only in-frame ones; the method was immunoSEQ multiplex PCR. The repertoire holds over 250,000 clones, with around 90% as singletons. Material for sequencing was PBMCs or T cells enriched from blood (not recorded which). Source of these receptors: a woman aged 60 to 75 in a cohort exposed to, infected with or recovered from COVID-19 (not recorded which).

The chain joins TRBV19 to TRBJ1-2, with D tentatively TRBD1 (6 bases). The CDR3 length is 15 residues. Trimming cost V 7 bases and J 2 bases, with 17 bases left between them. Germline V CDR1 and CDR2: LNHDA, SQIVND (reference sequence). The CDR3 DNA is TGTGCCAGTATTGGCGGTCCCAGGGGAAACTATGGCTACACCTTC. It is translated as CASIGGPRGNYGYTF.

There are a few counts of this clone. The V gene is TRBV12-3 or TRBV12-4, the J gene TRBJ2-7; D is possibly TRBD1 (6 bases). V was trimmed by 6 bases and J by 8 bases, leaving 14 bases between them. CDR3 length equals 12 residues. CDR3 protein: CASSNTGSKQYF. DNA of the CDR3: TGTGCCAGCAGCAATACAGGGAGCAAGCAGTACTTC.

This clone was picked up one time. The genes are TRBV2 and TRBJ2-7; TRBD2 agrees at 9 bases. Germline V gene data show CDR1 as SNHLY and CDR2 as FYNNEI. Germline trimming cut 4 bases from V and 5 bases from J; bases unmatched to any gene: 9. The CDR3 length is 15 residues. The CDR3 DNA follows: TGTGCCAGCAGTGCCAGGGCGGGAGGGCCGCACGAGCAGTACTTC. It is translated as CASSARAGGPHEQYF.

This chain uses TRBV15 with TRBJ2-2, with 7 nucleotides matching TRBD1. Losses at the gene ends were 4 bases for V and 6 bases for J; bases not matched to a gene: 8. The CDR3 contains 15 residues. From germline, CDR1 is LNHNV and CDR2 YYDKDF (reference sequence). CDR3 loop: CATSKDRKVSGELFF. CDR3 in DNA: TGTGCCACCAGCAAGGACAGGAAGGTGTCCGGGGAGCTGTTTTTT.

This clone was seen only once. The rearrangement links TRBV11-1 to TRBJ2-7, with D possibly TRBD2 on 6 matching bases. Trimming shortened V by 5 bases and J by 2 bases, and 19 bases separated the two germline ends. The CDR3 sequence is 16 residues long. From germline, CDR1 is SGHAT and CDR2 FQDESV (reference sequence). CDR3 nucleotide sequence: TGTGCCAGCAGCCCTCAAGGAGCGGGTCCCACCTACGAGCAGTACTTC. Translation gives CASSPQGAGPTYEQYF.

The chain couples TRBV25-1 to TRBJ1-1; 7 nucleotides align to TRBD1. This CDR3 region has 16 residues. The V gene end was trimmed by 0 bases and the J gene end by 3 bases; junction bases not matched to a gene: 7. In germline, CDR1 is MGHDK, CDR2 SYGVNS. Written as DNA, the CDR3 is TGTGCCAGCAGTGAATATAGGGAAGGGGGCGACACTGAAGCTTTCTTT. It codes for CASSEYREGGDTEAFF.

The V gene is TRBV7-9, the J gene TRBJ1-1; D not certain. CDR3 length: 13 residues. Germline V CDR1 and CDR2: SEHNR, FQNEAQ (reference sequence). V dropped 1 base and J dropped 10 bases, with 13 bases sitting between them. CDR3 in amino acids: CASSLVSGGVAFF. CDR3 bases: TGTGCCAGCAGCTTAGTTTCCGGCGGGGTAGCTTTCTTT.

This chain uses TRBV9 with TRBJ2-7, with D tentatively TRBD1 (5 bases). Germline assignment: CDR1 SGDLS and CDR2 YYNGEE. V lost 0 bases to trimming and J lost 6 bases, with 16 bases between them. The length of the CDR3 is 15 residues. The CDR3 coding sequence is TGTGCCAGCAGCGTAGGTGGGGCTATACTGTTCGAGCAGTACTTC. Its protein is CASSVGGAILFEQYF. Drawing the rest from reference TRBV9 and TRBJ2-7, the complete variable domain is DSGVTQTPKHLITATGQRVTLRCSPRSGDLSVYWYQQSLDQGLQFLIQYYNGEERAKGNILERFSAQQFPDLHSELNLSSLELGDSALYFCASSVGGAILFEQYFGPGTRLTVT.

CDR3 protein: CAWSAPGSGEQYF. CDR3 nucleotide sequence: TGTGCCTGGAGTGCCCCGGGGAGCGGCGAGCAGTACTTC. This rearrangement joins TRBV30 to TRBJ2-7; D possibly corresponds to TRBD2 (5 bases). In germline, CDR1 is GTSNPN, CDR2 SVGIG (reference sequence). Trimming removed 1 base from V and 6 bases from J, with 13 bases in between. The CDR3 runs to 13 residues.